This T cell receptor (beta chain) appears in the sequencing data of a study of breast tumors, draining lymph nodes, adjacent tissues. The V and J ends lost 3 bases and 8 bases respectively, with 8 bases between them. This CDR3 contains 12 residues. Germline loops: CDR1 MDHEN, CDR2 SYDVKM. Remarks on this clonotype: What it binds is not known.

The lymph nodes were axillary draining lymph nodes from breast cancer patients. TCRdb reanalysed the multiplex PCR reads using MiXCR and keeps one entry per CDR3 protein. The sample contains some 130,000 distinct CDR3 sequences, around 20% of which appear only once. Study-level findings and limits: Tumors had less TCR diversity than lymph nodes, more than nontumor tissue. Most tumor T cells seemingly derive from lymph node, then expand in tumor. That most tumor T cells come from lymph nodes remained unproven.

This TCR came from a female donor with breast cancer. Some clones in this sample may be carry-over from other donors' samples. Sequencing used axillary lymph node tissue. J is TRBJ1-3 and V is TRBV28; D is uncertain. The DNA of the CDR3 is TGTGCCAGCAGTTTCGAGCAGCACACCATATATTTT. Protein: CASSFEQHTIYF.